The 24 T cell receptor beta chains below all came from one sample that was sequenced in a study of early T cells in non-severe SARS-CoV-2 infection. TCRdb reprocessed the 5' RACE reads with MiXCR, giving one entry per CDR3 protein. The table shows roughly 61,000 distinct CDR3 sequences, with less than 15% occurring only once. The source was whole blood, collected at baseline. These receptors were obtained from an adult who was a healthcare worker with PCR-confirmed SARS-CoV-2 infection or an uninfected control (not recorded which).

The chain recombines TRBV29-1 with TRBJ2-6; either TRBD1 or TRBD2 may supply D (5 bases each). Trimming cost V 7 bases and J 0 bases, with 16 bases left between them. Germline V gene data show CDR1 as SQVTM and CDR2 as ANQGSEA. The CDR3 has 16 residues. The CDR3 DNA reads TGCAGCGCTCCCCTGGGGGTACCCTCTGGGGCCAACGTCCTGACTTTC. Amino acid sequence: CSAPLGVPSGANVLTF.

Only a few counts were recorded for this clonotype. This chain joins TRBV2 and TRBJ1-2; D unresolved. The CDR3 spans 12 residues. Between the trimmed V and J ends, which lost 3 bases and 6 bases, there was a span of 8 bases. CDR1 is SNHLY, CDR2 FYNNEI, per germline. Here the CDR3 reads CASSESSDGYTF. The CDR3 nucleotides read TGTGCCAGCAGTGAGTCGTCGGATGGCTACACCTTC.

The V call is TRBV19, the J call TRBJ2-7; D unclear. This CDR3 contains 13 residues. The V gene's germline CDR1 is LNHDA and CDR2 SQIVND (reference sequence). V was trimmed by 3 bases and J by 2 bases, leaving 8 bases between them. The CDR3: CASSMWQTYEQYF. DNA of the CDR3: TGTGCCAGTAGTATGTGGCAGACCTACGAGCAGTACTTC.

This sequence joins TRBV7-3 and TRBJ2-3; D not certain. V lost 1 base and J lost 6, with 8 bases in between. Germline V CDR1 and CDR2: SGHTA, FQGTGA. CDR3 length: 13 amino acids. CDR3: CASSLILGDTQYF. The CDR3 DNA sequence: TGTGCCAGCAGCTTAATATTGGGGGATACGCAGTATTTT.

This clonotype came up a few times. The chain has TRBV27 and TRBJ1-1; a possible D gene is TRBD1 (5 bases). Trimming left V 2 bases short and J 6 bases short, with 10 bases between. The CDR3 loop spans 13 amino acids. Germline CDR1 MNHEY, CDR2 SMNVEV (reference sequence). The CDR3 here is CASSLGGVAEAFF. The CDR3 DNA follows: TGTGCCAGCAGTTTAGGAGGGGTGGCTGAAGCTTTCTTT.

Ten or more counts support this clonotype. The chain is built from TRBV29-1 and TRBJ1-1; D uncertain. V was clipped by 6 bases and J by 1 base, with 12 bases between them. In germline, CDR1 is SQVTM, CDR2 ANQGSEA. The CDR3 has 13 residues. The CDR3 region is CSVDEGRNTEAFF. CDR3 coding DNA: TGCAGCGTCGACGAGGGAAGGAACACTGAAGCTTTCTTT.

The genes are TRBV7-3 and TRBJ2-3; no reliable D call. Trimming shortened V by 5 bases and J by 2 bases, and 11 bases separated the two germline ends. CDR3 size: 14 residues. The germline V gene has CDR1 SGHTA and CDR2 FQGTGA. The CDR3 nucleotides read TGTGCCAGCAGCCCCTGGCCCACCACAGATACGCAGTATTTT. Its protein is CASSPWPTTDTQYF.

Details on this clonotype: One end of the junction fails to match germline, which may point to a read error. The rearrangement joins TRBV7-7 to TRBJ2-1; either TRBD1 or TRBD2 may fit D (6 bases each). Looked up from germline, CDR1 is SSHAT and CDR2 is FNYEAQ (reference sequence). The length of the CDR3 is 17 residues. The CDR3 sequence is CASSFAGEGGSYNEQFF. For the CDR3, the DNA is TGTGCTAGCAGCTTTGCCGGAGAGGGGGGCTCCTACAATGAGCAGTTCTTC.

This clonotype was recorded a few times. V usage is TRBV13 and J usage is TRBJ2-1, with 7 bases aligning to TRBD2. Germline V gene lookup returns CDR1 PRHDT and CDR2 FYEKMQ (reference sequence). CDR3 length equals 16 residues. With 5 bases clipped from V and 2 bases from J, the junction kept 9 bases outside the gene matches. The CDR3: CASSPPQAGTYNEQFF. For the CDR3, the DNA is TGTGCCAGCAGCCCCCCCCAAGCGGGGACCTACAATGAGCAGTTCTTC.

The sample holds a few counts of this clonotype. V and J are TRBV9 and TRBJ1-6, with a tentative D call TRBD1 (5 bases). Germline CDR1 SGDLS, CDR2 YYNGEE. The V end lost 4 bases, the J end lost 10 bases, and 15 bases lay between the germline ends. The CDR3 totals 14 residues. The CDR3 here is CASSPWGQGSPLHF. Written as DNA, the CDR3 is TGTGCCAGCAGCCCGTGGGGCCAAGGATCACCCCTCCACTTT.

This clonotype came up many times. V usage is TRBV28 and J usage is TRBJ2-3; D uncertain. CDR1 is MDHEN, CDR2 SYDVKM, per germline. This CDR3 comprises 15 residues. V gave up 4 bases and J gave up 2 bases, with 13 bases separating them. For the CDR3, the DNA is TGTGCCAGCAGTTCGTTAGCCGGCGACACAGATACGCAGTATTTT. Translated: CASSSLAGDTDTQYF.

This clonotype was counted many times. The J gene is TRBJ2-3, the V gene TRBV10-3, with 7 nucleotides matching TRBD1. The ends lost 4 bases at V and 2 bases at J; junction bases unmatched: 6. The CDR3 runs to 15 residues. Germline V gene data show CDR1 as ENHRY and CDR2 as SYGVKD. The CDR3 reads CAISGGRGFTDTQYF. Here the CDR3 DNA reads TGTGCCATCAGTGGGGGCAGGGGGTTCACAGATACGCAGTATTTT.

The chain has TRBV7-8 and TRBJ2-1; D not certain. The CDR3 length is 16 residues. Trimming left V 2 bases short and J 4 bases short, with 15 bases between. CDR1 SGHVS and CDR2 FQNEAQ come from the germline V gene. Here the CDR3 DNA reads TGTGCCAGCAGCTTATGGGGTTTAGCAGATTACAATGAGCAGTTCTTC. Translation: CASSLWGLADYNEQFF.

This clonotype was counted between two and nine times. The V gene is TRBV20-1, the J gene TRBJ2-5, with unresolved D. Germline assignment: CDR1 DFQATT and CDR2 SNEGSKA (reference sequence). Trimming cost V 2 bases and J 4 bases, with 11 bases left between them. The CDR3 is 13 amino acids. CDR3 region: CSARMSSGETQYF. CDR3 nucleotides: TGCAGTGCTAGAATGTCCTCAGGAGAGACCCAGTACTTC.

V is TRBV7-6 and J is TRBJ1-1, with unresolved D. V was pared by 1 base and J by 7 bases, with 10 bases between. The CDR3 is made up of 13 amino acids. CDR1 SGHVS and CDR2 FNYEAQ come from the germline V gene. The CDR3 region has the DNA TGTGCCAGCAGCTTAGGGTGGCCGGGTGAAGCTTTCTTT. This translates into CASSLGWPGEAFF.

The chain has TRBV6-1 and TRBJ2-3; 11 nucleotides match TRBD2. The V and J ends lost 0 bases and 2 bases, in that order; junction bases with no gene match: 1. Germline values: CDR1 MNHNS, CDR2 SASEGT. The CDR3 sequence is 16 residues long. CDR3 amino acids: CASSEASGGATDTQYF. The CDR3 coding sequence is TGTGCCAGCAGTGAAGCTAGCGGGGGGGCCACAGATACGCAGTATTTT.

The rearrangement uses TRBV5-1 and TRBJ2-3; TRBD1 aligns across 8 bases. The V gene's germline CDR1 is SGHRS and CDR2 YFSETQ. V lost 2 bases, J lost 4 bases, and 3 bases stayed unmatched. This CDR3 is built from 14 residues. CDR3 coding DNA: TGCGCCAGCAGCTTAAACAGGGGGGCAGATACGCAGTATTTT. Residues: CASSLNRGADTQYF.

This clonotype occurred a few times. The chain uses TRBV20-1 and TRBJ1-2, with D perhaps TRBD1 (6 bases). Germline CDR1 and CDR2: DFQATT and SNEGSKA (reference sequence). V gave up 1 base and J gave up 11 bases, with 23 bases separating them. The CDR3 is made up of 15 amino acids. CDR3 sequence (DNA): TGCAGTGCTAGAGGAAGACGGACAGACATTTTTTCGTACACCTTC. It yields the protein CSARGRRTDIFSYTF.

This clonotype was counted only a few times. This chain connects TRBV7-9 to TRBJ2-1; D is unresolved. V was pared by 4 bases and J by 4 bases, with 8 bases between. Germline-derived CDR1 and CDR2 are SEHNR and FQNEAQ (reference sequence). This CDR3 region has 13 residues. The CDR3 here is CASSSSLYNEQFF. In DNA form, the CDR3 reads TGTGCCAGCAGCTCTTCCCTTTACAATGAGCAGTTCTTC.

V gene TRBV19 combines with J gene TRBJ1-2; no reliable D call. CDR1 and CDR2 from the germline V gene are LNHDA and SQIVND (reference sequence). The CDR3 is made up of 13 amino acids. Deletions cut 7 bases from V and 2 bases from J, with 11 bases between. CDR3 sequence: CASTRLSNYGYTF. Written as DNA, the CDR3 is TGTGCCAGTACCCGCCTTTCAAACTATGGCTACACCTTC. Filled out from reference TRBV19 and TRBJ1-2, the complete variable domain reads DGGITQSPKYLFRKEGQNVTLSCEQNLNHDAMYWYRQDPGQGLRLIYYSQIVNDFQKGDIAEGYSVSREKKESFPLTVTSAQKNPTAFYLCASTRLSNYGYTFGSGTRLTVV.

This clonotype was seen only a few times. The chain carries TRBV10-1 and TRBJ2-7; 7 positions agree with TRBD1. The V gene's germline CDR1 is WNHNN and CDR2 SYGVQD (reference sequence). CDR3 length: 13 residues. Trimming removed 5 bases from V and 3 bases from J; junction bases left unmatched: 4. For the CDR3, the DNA is TGCGCCAGCAGTCCAAACAGGGGCTACGAGCAGTACTTC. Its translation: CASSPNRGYEQYF.

This clonotype was observed a few times. This chain links TRBV24-1 with TRBJ2-1; D remains ambiguous. Per the germline V gene, CDR1 is KGHDR and CDR2 is SFDVKD. The CDR3 covers 15 residues. V was trimmed by 2 bases and J by 4 bases, leaving 11 bases between them. The CDR3 nucleotides read TGTGCCACCAGTGATTCAACGGCGGTTTACAATGAGCAGTTCTTC. Protein product: CATSDSTAVYNEQFF.

This clonotype was recorded many times. This chain connects TRBV7-9 to TRBJ1-2, with D uncertain. Germline CDR1 SEHNR, CDR2 FQNEAQ (reference sequence). The CDR3 spans 11 residues. V lost 5 bases and J 8 bases, leaving 9 bases between the germline ends. For the CDR3, the DNA is TGTGCCAGCAGCAGGGAATTCGGCTACACCTTC. Translating gives CASSREFGYTF.

This chain connects TRBV29-1 to TRBJ2-3; D gene unclear. From germline, CDR1 is SQVTM and CDR2 ANQGSEA. The CDR3 has 12 amino acids. V lost 1 base to trimming and J lost 4 bases, with 6 bases between them. CDR3 DNA sequence: TGCAGCGTTGAAGCGGCCGCAGATACGCAGTATTTT. This encodes CSVEAAADTQYF.